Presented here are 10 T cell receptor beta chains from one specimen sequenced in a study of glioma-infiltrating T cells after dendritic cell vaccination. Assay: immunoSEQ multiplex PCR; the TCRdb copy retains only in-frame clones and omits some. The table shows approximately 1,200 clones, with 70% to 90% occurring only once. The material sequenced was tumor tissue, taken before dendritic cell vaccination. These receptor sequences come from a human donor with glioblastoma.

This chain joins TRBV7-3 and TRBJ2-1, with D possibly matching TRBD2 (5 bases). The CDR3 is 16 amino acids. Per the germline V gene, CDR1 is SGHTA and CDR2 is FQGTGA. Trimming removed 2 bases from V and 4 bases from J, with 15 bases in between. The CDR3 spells CASSLSRTRGYNEQFF. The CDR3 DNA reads TGTGCCAGCAGCTTATCCCGGACTCGCGGTTACAATGAGCAGTTCTTC.

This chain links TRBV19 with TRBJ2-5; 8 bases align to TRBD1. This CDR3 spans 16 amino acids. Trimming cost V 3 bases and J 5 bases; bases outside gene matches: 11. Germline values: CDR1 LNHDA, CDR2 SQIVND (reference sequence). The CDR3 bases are TGTGCCAGTAGTATTTCCGGCCAGGGGGCACGGGAGACCCAGTACTTC. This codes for CASSISGQGARETQYF.

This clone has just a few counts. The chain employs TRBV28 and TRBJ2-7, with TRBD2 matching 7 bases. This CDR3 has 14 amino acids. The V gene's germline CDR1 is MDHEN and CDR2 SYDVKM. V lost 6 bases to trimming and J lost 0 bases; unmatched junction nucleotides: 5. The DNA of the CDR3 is TGTGCCAGCAGACCTAGCGGTAGCTCCTACGAGCAGTACTTC. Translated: CASRPSGSSYEQYF.

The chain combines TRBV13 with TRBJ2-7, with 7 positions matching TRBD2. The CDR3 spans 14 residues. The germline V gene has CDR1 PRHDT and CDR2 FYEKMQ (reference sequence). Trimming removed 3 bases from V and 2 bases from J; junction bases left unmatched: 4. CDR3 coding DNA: TGTGCCAGCAGCTTTTGGACTAGTCCCTACGAGCAGTACTTC. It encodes CASSFWTSPYEQYF.

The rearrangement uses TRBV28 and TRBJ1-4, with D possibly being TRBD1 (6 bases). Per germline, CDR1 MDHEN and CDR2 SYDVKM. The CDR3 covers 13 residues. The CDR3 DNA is TGTGCTCGGGTTGGGGGCCACAATGAAAAACTGTTTTTT. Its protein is CARVGGHNEKLFF.

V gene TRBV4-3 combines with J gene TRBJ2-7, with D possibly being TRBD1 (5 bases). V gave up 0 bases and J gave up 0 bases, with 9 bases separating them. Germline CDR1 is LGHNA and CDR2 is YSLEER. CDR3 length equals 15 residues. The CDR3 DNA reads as TGCGCCAGCAGCCAAGATAGGGGCAGCTCCTACGAGCAGTACTTC. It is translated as CASSQDRGSSYEQYF.

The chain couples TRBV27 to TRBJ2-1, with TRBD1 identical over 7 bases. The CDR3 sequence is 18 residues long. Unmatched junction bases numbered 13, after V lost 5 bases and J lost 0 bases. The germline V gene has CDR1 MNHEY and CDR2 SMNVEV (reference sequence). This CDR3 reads CASSPQTTGPSSYNEQFF. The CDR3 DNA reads TGTGCCAGCAGTCCTCAAACGACAGGGCCGAGCTCCTACAATGAGCAGTTCTTC.

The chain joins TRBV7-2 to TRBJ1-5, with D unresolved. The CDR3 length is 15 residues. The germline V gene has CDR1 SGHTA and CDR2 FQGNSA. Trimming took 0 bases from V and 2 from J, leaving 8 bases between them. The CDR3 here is CASSLAGRGNQPQHF. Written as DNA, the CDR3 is TGTGCCAGCAGCTTAGCAGGGCGGGGCAATCAGCCCCAGCATTTT.

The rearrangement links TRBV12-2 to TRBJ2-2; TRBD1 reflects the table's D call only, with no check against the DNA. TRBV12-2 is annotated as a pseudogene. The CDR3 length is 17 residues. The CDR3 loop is CASRRWLGHQNTGELFF. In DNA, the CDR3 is TGTGCAAGTCGCCGCTGGCTGGGACACCAGAACACCGGGGAGCTGTTTTTT.

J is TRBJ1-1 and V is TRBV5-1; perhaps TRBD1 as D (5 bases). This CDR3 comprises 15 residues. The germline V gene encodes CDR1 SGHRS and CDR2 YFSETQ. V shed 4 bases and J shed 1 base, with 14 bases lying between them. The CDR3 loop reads CASSTDGRGNTEAFF. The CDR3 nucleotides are TGCGCCAGCAGCACCGACGGTAGGGGGAACACTGAAGCTTTCTTT.